These T cell receptor beta chains were read from a single sample in a study of blood T cells in healthy people across ages. TCRdb reprocessed the 5' RACE reads via MiXCR and lists one record per CDR3 protein. The table includes 750,000 to 950,000 distinct CDR3 sequences, under 35% detected once. This same sample was also taken into another study, of T cells of mothers and their children.

The sequenced material came from blood. The receptors were gathered from a woman aged 40 to 55 in good health. CDR3s include the opening cysteine and the closing phenylalanine or tryptophan. The order of the fields is D gene, V gene, clone size, J gene, CDR3 protein, CDR3 DNA. D genes are given only for firm matches. Clone size is given for some rows only: seen once, a few or many times, or a class if the clone is expanded.

>TRBD1|TRBV7-2|.|TRBJ2-1
CASSRGTASYNEQFF
TGTGCCAGCAGCCGAGGGACAGCCTCCTACAATGAGCAGTTCTTC
>.|TRBV4-3|.|TRBJ1-1
CASSQDLKGVGNTEAFF
TGCGCCAGCAGCCAAGACCTCAAAGGGGTTGGTAACACTGAAGCTTTCTTT
>TRBD1|TRBV20-1|many|TRBJ1-6
CSAREDRGNSPLHF
TGCAGTGCTAGAGAAGACAGGGGGAATTCACCCCTCCACTTT
>.|TRBV4-1|few|TRBJ1-1
CASSVGGGRAFF
TGCGCCAGCAGCGTCGGAGGGGGGAGGGCTTTCTTT
>.|TRBV6-1|few|TRBJ1-5
CASSASHKGLSNQPQHF
TGTGCCAGCAGTGCATCACATAAGGGGCTTAGCAATCAGCCCCAGCATTTT
>.|TRBV4-2|.|TRBJ1-2
CASSQGREFSYGYTF
TGTGCCAGCAGCCAAGGCAGGGAGTTCTCCTATGGCTACACCTTC
>TRBD2|TRBV4-3|.|TRBJ2-1
CASSQVAGGPGNEQFF
TGCGCCAGCAGCCAAGTAGCGGGGGGGCCGGGTAATGAGCAGTTCTTC
>.|TRBV19|many|TRBJ2-5
CASSIGRPATQYF
TGTGCCAGTAGTATCGGGAGACCGGCGACCCAGTACTTC
>.|TRBV12-3/TRBV12-4|once|TRBJ2-7
CASSQQKRYEQYF
TGTGCCAGCAGCCAACAGAAACGCTACGAGCAGTACTTC
>TRBD2|TRBV7-9|once|TRBJ2-1
CASSRAGGTNEQFF
TGTGCCAGCAGCCGCGCGGGGGGCACCAATGAGCAGTTCTTC
>.|TRBV19|.|TRBJ1-2
CASSIIRTDYGYTF
TGTGCCAGTAGTATAATAAGGACAGATTATGGCTACACCTTC
>.|TRBV5-1|.|TRBJ2-3
CASSFYKRLPDTQYF
TGCGCCAGCAGCTTTTACAAACGACTCCCAGATACGCAGTATTTT
>.|TRBV6-5|few|TRBJ1-1
CASSYGHTEAFF
TGTGCCAGCAGTTACGGGCACACTGAAGCTTTCTTT
>.|TRBV30|many|TRBJ1-1
CAWKWGNTEAFF
TGTGCCTGGAAATGGGGGAACACTGAAGCTTTCTTT
>.|TRBV12-3/TRBV12-4|.|TRBJ1-2
CASSLGWGFDGYTF
TGTGCCAGCAGTTTAGGTTGGGGTTTTGATGGCTACACCTTC
>TRBD2|TRBV12-3/TRBV12-4|many|TRBJ2-5
CASSFSAGRGQETQYF
TGTGCCAGCAGTTTTAGCGCCGGGAGGGGTCAAGAGACCCAGTACTTC
>.|TRBV29-1|many|TRBJ2-6
CSAKHVSGANVLTF
TGCAGCGCAAAACATGTCTCTGGGGCCAACGTCCTGACTTTC
>TRBD2|TRBV7-7|few|TRBJ2-2
CASSPSPAGHTGELFF
TGTGCTAGCAGTCCTAGCCCAGCGGGGCACACCGGGGAGCTGTTTTTT
>TRBD1|TRBV12-3/TRBV12-4|.|TRBJ2-5
CASSPAGQEYF
TGTGCCAGCAGTCCTGCCGGACAGGAGTACTTC
>TRBD1|TRBV7-2|.|TRBJ1-3
CASSLSGQGAGSSGNTIYF
TGTGCCAGCAGCTTGTCGGGACAGGGGGCTGGATCCTCTGGAAACACCATATATTTT
>.|TRBV6-4|many|TRBJ1-2
CASSDSADPPGRYGYTF
TGTGCCAGCAGTGACTCTGCGGACCCGCCAGGACGCTATGGCTACACCTTC
>.|TRBV28|.|TRBJ2-7
CASSPVGRGYEQYF
TGTGCCAGCAGCCCCGTGGGGCGGGGCTACGAGCAGTACTTC
>.|TRBV28|many|TRBJ2-7
CASNPGQIDSYEQYF
TGTGCCAGCAACCCCGGACAGATAGACTCCTACGAGCAGTACTTC
>.|TRBV3-1|.|TRBJ2-1
CASSPYSSEQFF
TGTGCCAGCAGCCCCTATTCCAGTGAGCAGTTCTTC
>.|TRBV4-2|.|TRBJ1-2
CASSQEWGLSNYGYTF
TGTGCCAGCAGCCAAGAATGGGGACTCTCTAACTATGGCTACACCTTC
>.|TRBV25-1|.|TRBJ2-6
CASSEVGSGANVLTF
TGTGCCAGCAGTGAGGTCGGCTCTGGGGCCAACGTCCTGACTTTC
>TRBD1|TRBV12-3/TRBV12-4|.|TRBJ1-2
CASSSVNPGQGNYGYTF
TGTGCCAGCAGTTCGGTAAACCCGGGACAGGGGAACTATGGCTACACCTTC
>TRBD1|TRBV7-2|many|TRBJ2-7
CASSSVDRAQYF
TGTGCCAGCAGCTCCGTGGACAGGGCGCAGTACTTC
>.|TRBV29-1|.|TRBJ1-1
CSVDGVILTTNTEAFF
TGCAGCGTTGATGGTGTAATACTGACGACGAACACTGAAGCTTTCTTT
>TRBD1|TRBV27|many|TRBJ2-1
CASSFGTGRDEQFF
TGTGCCAGCAGTTTCGGGACAGGGAGGGATGAGCAGTTCTTC
>.|TRBV12-3/TRBV12-4|.|TRBJ1-1
CAGSNHQGKNTEAFF
TGTGCCGGCAGTAATCACCAGGGTAAAAACACTGAAGCTTTCTTT
>.|TRBV3-1|many|TRBJ1-5
CASSRGNQPQHF
TGTGCCAGCAGCAGGGGCAATCAGCCCCAGCATTTT
>.|TRBV7-8|.|TRBJ2-5
CASSPRVPREETQYF
TGTGCCAGCAGCCCGAGAGTACCGAGGGAAGAGACCCAGTACTTC
>.|TRBV7-8|few|TRBJ1-5
CASSPLGGQSNQPQHF
TGTGCCAGCAGTCCCCTGGGAGGGCAGAGCAATCAGCCCCAGCATTTT
>.|TRBV7-8|.|TRBJ2-1
CASNPGGYNEQFF
TGTGCCAGCAACCCAGGGGGGTACAATGAGCAGTTCTTC
>TRBD1|TRBV28|few|TRBJ2-5
CASSLMGQGYGVIGETQYF
TGTGCCAGCAGCCTGATGGGACAGGGATATGGGGTAATTGGGGAGACCCAGTACTTC
>.|TRBV6-5|few|TRBJ1-2
CASSYGRSFFYGYTF
TGTGCCAGCAGTTACGGTCGATCTTTTTTCTATGGCTACACCTTC
>TRBD1|TRBV24-1|many|TRBJ2-5
CATSDPGQGKETQYF
TGTGCCACCAGTGATCCGGGACAGGGTAAAGAGACCCAGTACTTC
>TRBD1|TRBV28|.|TRBJ1-1
CASSSTRTGLNSEAFF
TGTGCCAGCAGTTCGACCAGGACAGGCTTGAACAGTGAAGCTTTCTTT
>.|TRBV20-1|.|TRBJ2-4
CSAISGPSSYNEQYF
TGCAGTGCCATCTCGGGGCCCAGCTCCTACAATGAGCAGTACTTC
>.|TRBV3-1|.|TRBJ1-4
CASSHRGWENEKLFF
TGTGCCAGCAGCCACAGGGGCTGGGAAAATGAAAAACTGTTTTTT
>.|TRBV4-1|few|TRBJ2-7
CANSQGPGAVYEQYF
TGCGCCAACAGCCAAGGTCCGGGGGCAGTGTACGAGCAGTACTTC
>TRBD1|TRBV28|.|TRBJ1-4
CASSFGQGGLGEKLFF
TGTGCCAGCAGTTTCGGACAGGGTGGGCTGGGTGAAAAACTGTTTTTT
>.|TRBV28|.|TRBJ2-6
CASSPWARGISGANVLTF
TGTGCCAGCAGTCCATGGGCCCGGGGGATCTCTGGGGCCAACGTCCTGACTTTC
>.|TRBV20-1|.|TRBJ2-1
CSAYPSPRVINNEQFF
TGCAGTGCTTACCCTTCCCCTCGGGTGATCAACAATGAGCAGTTCTTC
>.|TRBV7-2|many|TRBJ1-2
CASTVSISYGYTF
TGTGCCAGCACCGTGTCCATCAGCTATGGCTACACCTTC
>.|TRBV6-1|.|TRBJ2-6
CASKKGGSDGSGANVLTF
TGTGCCAGCAAAAAAGGGGGTAGTGACGGCTCTGGGGCCAACGTCCTGACTTTC
>.|TRBV12-3/TRBV12-4|.|TRBJ1-1
CASNPRNGAGSTEAFF
TGTGCCAGCAACCCTCGGAATGGGGCCGGGAGCACTGAAGCTTTCTTT
>.|TRBV2|many|TRBJ1-1
CASRPSRNTEAFF
TGTGCCAGCAGGCCGAGCAGGAACACTGAAGCTTTCTTT
>TRBD2|TRBV7-3|few|TRBJ2-1
CASSHGGGATYNEQFF
TGTGCCAGCAGCCATGGCGGGGGGGCGACCTACAATGAGCAGTTCTTC
>.|TRBV4-1|.|TRBJ2-7
CASSQEESGQGLYEQYF
TGCGCCAGCAGCCAAGAGGAATCCGGACAAGGACTTTACGAGCAGTACTTC
>.|TRBV27|few|TRBJ2-3
CASSSTLDTQYF
TGTGCCAGCAGTTCCACGCTAGATACGCAGTATTTT
>.|TRBV4-1|.|TRBJ1-6
CASSQGSTREYGPLHF
TGCGCCAGCAGCCAAGGATCCACTCGGGAATATGGTCCCCTCCACTTT
>TRBD1|TRBV4-1|.|TRBJ1-5
CASSQEGEGAYQPQHF
TGCGCCAGCAGCCAAGAGGGAGAGGGGGCCTATCAGCCCCAGCATTTT
>.|TRBV4-3|.|TRBJ1-2
CASSQDTRANYGYTF
TGCGCCAGCAGCCAAGATACCAGAGCTAACTATGGCTACACCTTC
>TRBD1|TRBV25-1|once|TRBJ1-1
CAGSARQGNTEAFF
TGTGCCGGCAGTGCACGACAGGGGAACACTGAAGCTTTCTTT
>.|TRBV20-1|few|TRBJ1-4
CSAHRVSEKLFF
TGCAGTGCTCACAGGGTCTCTGAAAAACTGTTTTTT
>.|TRBV10-3|.|TRBJ1-2
CAISGEGYGYTF
TGTGCCATCAGTGGTGAGGGATATGGCTACACCTTC
>TRBD1|TRBV6-6|many|TRBJ2-7
CASSLSRDRIYEQYF
TGTGCCAGCAGTTTATCCCGGGACAGGATATACGAGCAGTACTTC
>TRBD2|TRBV12-5|.|TRBJ2-1
CASALQLAEQFF
TGTGCTAGTGCCCTCCAACTAGCGGAGCAGTTCTTC